This T cell receptor beta chain stems from a study of OX40 agonist ivuxolimab in advanced cancers. Study as a whole: Participants, roughly 81% male, averaged roughly 55 years of age, ranging from about 23 to 80. Participants could have had prior anti-PD-1, anti-PD-L1 or anti-CTLA-4 therapy, and around 40% had some. Three individuals attained partial responses, comprising one hepatocellular carcinoma case and two cutaneous melanoma cases.

The assay was immunoSEQ multiplex PCR, and TCRdb's table has in-frame clones only and misses some. The sample comprises around 11,000 clones, roughly 69% of which are singletons, and about half rests with the top ten. Baseline, cycle 4 day 1, and cycle 7 day 1 were the blood sampling points. Trimming removed 8 bases at V and 7 bases at J, with 15 bases between. The CDR3 extends over 14 amino acids. CDR1 MNHEY and CDR2 SMNVEV come from the germline V gene (reference sequence). The TCR sequence derives from an adult with an advanced solid tumor such as melanoma, head and neck, liver or kidney cancer. J is TRBJ1-6 and V is TRBV27; D is perhaps TRBD1 (6 bases). Sample: CD4+ or CD8+ T cells sorted from blood, taken in a trial of the OX40 agonist ivuxolimab. DNA of the CDR3: TGTGCCAGCTCATCCGGGGGCGGAAATTCACCCCTCCACTTT. It encodes CASSSGGGNSPLHF.